This TCR beta chain emerged from a study of response to subunit inactivated influenza vaccine. Each CDR3 protein gets one entry after TCRdb re-called the RT-PCR reads with MiXCR. The sample has more than 400,000 distinct CDR3 sequences; 11% are singletons. This clonotype was observed at least ten times. Per germline, CDR1 LGHNA and CDR2 YNFKEQ. This CDR3 has 14 residues. V was clipped by 1 base and J by 2 bases, with 9 bases between them. This receptor was obtained from a man aged 50-59 years who received an inactivated influenza vaccine. Here the sequenced sample was PBMCs from blood, taken roughly 48 days after vaccination. This rearrangement joins TRBV4-2 to TRBJ2-7; TRBD1 might be the D (5 bases). CDR3 loop: CASSQGQRPYEQYF. For the CDR3, the DNA is TGTGCCAGCAGCCAAGGACAGAGACCCTACGAGCAGTACTTC.